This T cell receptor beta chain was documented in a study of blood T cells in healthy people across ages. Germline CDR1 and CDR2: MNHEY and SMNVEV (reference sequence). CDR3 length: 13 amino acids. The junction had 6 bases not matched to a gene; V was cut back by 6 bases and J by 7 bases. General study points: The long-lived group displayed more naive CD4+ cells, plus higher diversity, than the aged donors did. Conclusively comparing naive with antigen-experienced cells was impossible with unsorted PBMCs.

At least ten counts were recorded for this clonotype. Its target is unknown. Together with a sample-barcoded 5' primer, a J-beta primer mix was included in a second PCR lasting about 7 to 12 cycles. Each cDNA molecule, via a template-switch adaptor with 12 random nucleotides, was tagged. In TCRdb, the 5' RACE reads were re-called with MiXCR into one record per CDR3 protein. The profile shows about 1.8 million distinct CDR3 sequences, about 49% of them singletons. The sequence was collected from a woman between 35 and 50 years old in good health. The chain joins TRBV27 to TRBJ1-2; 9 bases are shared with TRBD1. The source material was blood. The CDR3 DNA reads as TGTGCCAGCAGCCCGGGACAGGGCTTTGGCTACACCTTC. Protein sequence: CASSPGQGFGYTF.